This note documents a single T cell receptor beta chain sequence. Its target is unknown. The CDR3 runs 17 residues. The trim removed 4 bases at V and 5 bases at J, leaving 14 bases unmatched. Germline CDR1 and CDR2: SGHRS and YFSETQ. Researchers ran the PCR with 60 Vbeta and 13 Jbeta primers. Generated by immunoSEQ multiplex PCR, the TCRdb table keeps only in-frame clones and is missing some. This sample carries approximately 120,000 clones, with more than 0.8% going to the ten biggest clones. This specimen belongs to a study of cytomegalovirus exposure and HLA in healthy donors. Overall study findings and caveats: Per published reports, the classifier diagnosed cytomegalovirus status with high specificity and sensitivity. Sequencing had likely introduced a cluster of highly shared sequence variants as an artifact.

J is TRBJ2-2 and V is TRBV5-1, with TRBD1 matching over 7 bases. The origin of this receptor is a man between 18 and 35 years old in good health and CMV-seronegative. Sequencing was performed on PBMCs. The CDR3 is CASSLERGLFGTGELFF. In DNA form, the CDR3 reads TGCGCCAGCAGCCTGGAGAGGGGGCTTTTTGGGACCGGGGAGCTGTTTTTT.